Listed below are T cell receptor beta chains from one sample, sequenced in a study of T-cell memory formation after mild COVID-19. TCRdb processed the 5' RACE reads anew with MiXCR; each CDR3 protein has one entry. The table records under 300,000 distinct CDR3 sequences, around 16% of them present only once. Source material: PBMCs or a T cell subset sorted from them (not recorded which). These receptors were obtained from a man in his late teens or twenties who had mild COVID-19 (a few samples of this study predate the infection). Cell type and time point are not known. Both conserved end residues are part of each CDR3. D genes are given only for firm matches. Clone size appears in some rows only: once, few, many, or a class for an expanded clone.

CDR3 protein: CASSFLGLNTEAFF
CDR3 DNA: TGCGCCAGCAGCTTCCTGGGGTTGAACACTGAAGCTTTCTTT
J gene: TRBJ1-1
D gene: NA
V gene: TRBV5-1
clone size: NA

CDR3 protein: CASSCAGTGCSEQFF
CDR3 DNA: TGTGCCAGCAGCTGTGCCGGGACAGGGTGCAGTGAGCAGTTCTTC
J gene: TRBJ2-1
D gene: TRBD1
V gene: TRBV7-3
clone size: few

CDR3 protein: CASSYLQGGRNIQYF
CDR3 DNA: TGCGCCAGCAGCTACCTTCAGGGGGGCAGAAACATTCAGTACTTC
J gene: TRBJ2-4
D gene: NA
V gene: TRBV5-1
clone size: few

CDR3 protein: CASSLALASTGEQFF
CDR3 DNA: TGTGCCAGCAGCTTAGCCCTAGCTAGCACCGGTGAGCAGTTCTTC
J gene: TRBJ2-1
D gene: NA
V gene: TRBV7-7
clone size: few

CDR3 protein: CASSQPGNYGYTF
CDR3 DNA: TGCGCCAGCAGCCAACCAGGGAACTATGGCTACACCTTC
J gene: TRBJ1-2
D gene: NA
V gene: TRBV4-3
clone size: few

CDR3 protein: CASSSGQVKFTYEQYF
CDR3 DNA: TGTGCCAGCAGCTCAGGACAGGTGAAGTTCACCTACGAGCAGTACTTC
J gene: TRBJ2-7
D gene: TRBD1
V gene: TRBV7-7
clone size: NA

CDR3 protein: CASRPLPGGDQPQHF
CDR3 DNA: TGTGCCAGCAGACCTCTACCTGGGGGGGATCAGCCCCAGCATTTT
J gene: TRBJ1-5
D gene: NA
V gene: TRBV6-2/TRBV6-3
clone size: few

CDR3 protein: CARGHREEIANYGYTF
CDR3 DNA: TGTGCCAGAGGACACAGGGAAGAGATAGCTAACTATGGCTACACCTTC
J gene: TRBJ1-2
D gene: NA
V gene: TRBV5-3
clone size: NA

CDR3 protein: CASSIWADTQYF
CDR3 DNA: TGTGCCAGTAGTATATGGGCAGATACGCAGTATTTT
J gene: TRBJ2-3
D gene: NA
V gene: TRBV19
clone size: few

CDR3 protein: CASSRSRGETQYF
CDR3 DNA: TGCGCCAGCAGCCGCTCCAGGGGAGAGACCCAGTACTTC
J gene: TRBJ2-5
D gene: NA
V gene: TRBV4-1
clone size: many

CDR3 protein: CATSSWSGGQETQYF
CDR3 DNA: TGTGCCACCAGCAGTTGGTCGGGAGGCCAAGAGACCCAGTACTTC
J gene: TRBJ2-5
D gene: TRBD2
V gene: TRBV15
clone size: NA

CDR3 protein: CSVVLLAVSSYNEQFF
CDR3 DNA: TGCAGCGTTGTCCTTCTAGCGGTTAGCTCCTACAATGAGCAGTTCTTC
J gene: TRBJ2-1
D gene: TRBD2
V gene: TRBV29-1
clone size: few

CDR3 protein: CASSPGGQAPYEQYF
CDR3 DNA: TGTGCCAGCAGTCCGGGGGGTCAGGCCCCCTACGAGCAGTACTTC
J gene: TRBJ2-7
D gene: TRBD2
V gene: TRBV7-2
clone size: NA

CDR3 protein: CASSPSRGGYEQYF
CDR3 DNA: TGCGCCAGCAGCCCGTCGAGGGGGGGCTACGAGCAGTACTTC
J gene: TRBJ2-7
D gene: NA
V gene: TRBV4-1
clone size: NA

CDR3 protein: CATLYGGGPYNEQFF
CDR3 DNA: TGTGCCACCCTCTATGGGGGGGGACCCTACAATGAGCAGTTCTTC
J gene: TRBJ2-1
D gene: TRBD2
V gene: TRBV6-2/TRBV6-3
clone size: NA

CDR3 protein: CASRTGTEDVYTF
CDR3 DNA: TGCGCCAGCAGGACCGGGACAGAAGATGTCTACACCTTC
J gene: TRBJ1-2
D gene: TRBD1
V gene: TRBV10-1
clone size: NA

CDR3 protein: CASSLRLATTGELFF
CDR3 DNA: TGTGCCAGCAGCTTAAGGCTAGCGACGACCGGGGAGCTGTTTTTT
J gene: TRBJ2-2
D gene: NA
V gene: TRBV7-2
clone size: NA

CDR3 protein: CASSLADARPQYF
CDR3 DNA: TGTGCCAGCAGCTTAGCAGACGCTCGACCCCAGTACTTC
J gene: TRBJ2-7
D gene: NA
V gene: TRBV7-9
clone size: NA

CDR3 protein: CASSVHRSPSTDTQYF
CDR3 DNA: TGCGCCAGCAGCGTACACCGAAGCCCTAGCACAGATACGCAGTATTTT
J gene: TRBJ2-3
D gene: NA
V gene: TRBV5-1
clone size: NA

CDR3 protein: CASLGPLNTEAFF
CDR3 DNA: TGTGCCAGTCTTGGACCGTTGAACACTGAAGCTTTCTTT
J gene: TRBJ1-1
D gene: NA
V gene: TRBV6-2/TRBV6-3
clone size: few

CDR3 protein: CASSQRDYQPQHF
CDR3 DNA: TGCGCCAGCAGTCAACGGGACTATCAGCCCCAGCATTTT
J gene: TRBJ1-5
D gene: NA
V gene: TRBV23-1
clone size: NA

CDR3 protein: CASSYSEGEAFF
CDR3 DNA: TGTGCCAGCAGTTACTCGGAGGGTGAAGCTTTCTTT
J gene: TRBJ1-1
D gene: NA
V gene: TRBV6-5
clone size: NA

CDR3 protein: CASSGRPGDEQFF
CDR3 DNA: TGTGCCAGCAGCGGGCGGCCGGGCGATGAGCAGTTCTTC
J gene: TRBJ2-1
D gene: NA
V gene: TRBV9
clone size: NA

CDR3 protein: CSVELSEHGNTIYF
CDR3 DNA: TGCAGCGTTGAATTGTCAGAGCACGGAAACACCATATATTTT
J gene: TRBJ1-3
D gene: NA
V gene: TRBV29-1
clone size: few

CDR3 protein: CSVDGQVNTEAFF
CDR3 DNA: TGCAGCGTTGATGGGCAGGTAAACACTGAAGCTTTCTTT
J gene: TRBJ1-1
D gene: NA
V gene: TRBV29-1
clone size: NA

CDR3 protein: CASGTIGTATNEKLFF
CDR3 DNA: TGTGCCAGCGGGACAATTGGAACAGCAACTAATGAAAAACTGTTTTTT
J gene: TRBJ1-4
D gene: NA
V gene: TRBV27
clone size: NA

CDR3 protein: CAVTGTGELFF
CDR3 DNA: TGTGCCGTGACAGGAACCGGGGAGCTGTTTTTT
J gene: TRBJ2-2
D gene: NA
V gene: TRBV10-3
clone size: NA